A selection of T cell receptor beta chains follows, all from one sample in a study of cytomegalovirus exposure and HLA in healthy donors. Sequencing used immunoSEQ multiplex PCR; TCRdb keeps in-frame clones, though not all of them. The sample has 65,000 to 95,000 clones; 75% are singletons. Sequenced input: PBMCs. These receptors came from a man aged 70-80 years in good health and CMV-seronegative. CDR3s include the opening cysteine and the closing phenylalanine or tryptophan. Each record gives: clone size, J gene, D gene, V gene, CDR3 protein, CDR3 DNA. A D gene is named only where the DNA matches it firmly. Part of the rows lack a size; the others show once, few, many or a class for expanded clones.

>-|TRBJ2-7|TRBD2|TRBV4-1
CASSQDTSGKVEQYF
TGCGCCAGCAGCCAAGATACTAGCGGCAAGGTCGAGCAGTACTTC
>once|TRBJ2-1|TRBD1|TRBV5-1
CASGTGGSHEQFF
TGCGCCAGCGGGACAGGGGGTAGTCATGAGCAGTTCTTC
>-|TRBJ2-3|TRBD2|TRBV5-1
CASSLTSGASTDTQYF
TGCGCCAGCAGCCTGACTAGCGGGGCTAGCACAGATACGCAGTATTTT
>-|TRBJ2-7|-|TRBV9
CASSVGSASSYEQYF
TGTGCCAGCAGCGTAGGATCAGCGAGCTCCTACGAGCAGTACTTC
>-|TRBJ2-5|-|TRBV5-1
CASSLGQGGETQYF
TGCGCCAGCAGCTTGGGACAGGGAGGAGAGACCCAGTACTTC
>-|TRBJ1-1|TRBD1|TRBV7-2
CASSVGGTDTEAFF
TGTGCCAGCAGCGTAGGGGGGACAGACACTGAAGCTTTCTTT
>-|TRBJ2-7|TRBD2|TRBV7-2
CASSKTSGSCEQYF
TGTGCCAGCAGCAAGACTAGCGGGAGCTGCGAGCAGTACTTC
>once|TRBJ1-6|-|TRBV6-5
CASWQGKAYNSPLHF
TGTGCCAGTTGGCAGGGAAAGGCCTATAATTCACCCCTCCACTTT
>few|TRBJ2-6|-|TRBV5-1
CASSLRGEAGANVLTF
TGCGCCAGCAGCTTGCGAGGGGAGGCTGGGGCCAACGTCCTGACTTTC
>-|TRBJ2-1|TRBD1|TRBV7-9
CASSSGTGIPNEQFF
TGTGCCAGCAGCTCGGGGACAGGGATCCCCAATGAGCAGTTCTTC
>-|TRBJ1-1|TRBD1|TRBV19
CASSPTGPTEAFF
TGTGCCAGTAGTCCGACAGGGCCCACTGAAGCTTTCTTT
>few|TRBJ1-1|-|TRBV7-9
CSSSRQNTEAFF
TGTTCCAGCAGCCGACAGAACACTGAAGCTTTCTTT
>-|TRBJ1-6|-|TRBV6-5
CASSLSQGASPLHF
TGTGCCAGCAGTTTGAGCCAGGGCGCATCACCCCTCCACTTT
>-|TRBJ2-7|TRBD1|TRBV5-1
CASSWDRDRGLYEQYF
TGCGCCAGCAGCTGGGACCGGGACAGGGGCCTCTACGAGCAGTACTTC
>-|TRBJ1-2|-|TRBV19
CASHRTETANYGYTF
TGTGCCAGCCACCGGACGGAGACAGCTAACTATGGCTACACCTTC
>-|TRBJ1-2|-|TRBV30
CAWSVAGRGYGYTF
TGTGCCTGGAGTGTAGCAGGGCGGGGCTATGGCTACACCTTC
>-|TRBJ2-2|-|TRBV6-5
CASKLGGPNTGELFF
TGTGCCAGCAAGCTCGGGGGGCCGAACACCGGGGAGCTGTTTTTT
>-|TRBJ1-5|TRBD1|TRBV27
CASSPLGQGRVQPQHF
TGTGCCAGCAGTCCCTTAGGACAGGGCAGGGTTCAGCCCCAGCATTTT
>-|TRBJ2-3|-|TRBV5-4
CASSPGLGGGDTQYF
TGTGCCAGCAGCCCGGGACTTGGCGGGGGCGATACGCAGTATTTT
>-|TRBJ2-2|TRBD2|TRBV5-1
CASRRTSGRANTGELFF
TGCGCCAGCAGGCGGACTAGCGGGAGGGCGAACACCGGGGAGCTGTTTTTT
>-|TRBJ2-3|TRBD1|TRBV15
CATSSARTGGSNTQYF
TGTGCCACCAGCAGTGCCCGGACAGGGGGCTCGAATACGCAGTATTTT
>few|TRBJ2-1|TRBD1|TRBV5-1
CASSLVGTGIYNEQFF
TGCGCCAGCAGCTTGGTCGGGACAGGGATCTACAATGAGCAGTTCTTC
>-|TRBJ2-5|-|TRBV2
CASSEQGSQETQYF
TGTGCCAGCAGTGAGCAGGGAAGCCAAGAGACCCAGTACTTC
>-|TRBJ1-1|-|TRBV12-1
CASSFRNRADSTEAFF
TGTGCCAGCAGCTTCAGAAACAGGGCTGATAGTACTGAAGCTTTCTTT
>few|TRBJ1-4|-|TRBV7-8
CASSPTGVEKLFF
TGTGCCAGCAGCCCCACAGGCGTTGAAAAACTGTTTTTT
>-|TRBJ2-3|TRBD2|TRBV5-5
CASSLGLAGGKYTDTQYF
TGTGCCAGCAGCTTAGGACTAGCGGGGGGAAAATACACAGATACGCAGTATTTT
>few|TRBJ1-1|-|TRBV29-1
CSAGLGRKNTEAFF
TGCAGCGCCGGTTTGGGCAGGAAAAACACTGAAGCTTTCTTT
>-|TRBJ2-5|TRBD2|TRBV7-2
CASSTTSGRETQYF
TGTGCCAGCAGCACGACTAGCGGGAGAGAGACCCAGTACTTC
>-|TRBJ2-1|-|TRBV18
CASSPFQGRNNEQFF
TGTGCCAGCTCACCATTTCAGGGTAGGAACAATGAGCAGTTCTTC
>-|TRBJ1-1|TRBD1|TRBV7-9
CASSRGQGNTEAFF
TGTGCCAGCAGCCGGGGACAGGGAAACACTGAAGCTTTCTTT
>-|TRBJ2-3|-|TRBV4-1
CASSQPQGGTQYF
TGCGCCAGCAGCCAACCTCAGGGGGGAACGCAGTATTTT
>-|TRBJ2-2|TRBD2|TRBV15
CATSRVLAGAGELFF
TGTGCCACCAGCAGAGTACTAGCGGGAGCCGGGGAGCTGTTTTTT
>-|TRBJ2-7|TRBD2|TRBV7-2
CASSSGLAGREQYF
TGTGCCAGCAGCTCGGGACTAGCGGGACGCGAGCAGTACTTC
>-|TRBJ2-7|TRBD1|TRBV7-9
CAAGGDRGDYEQYF
TGTGCCGCAGGGGGGGACAGGGGTGACTACGAGCAGTACTTC
>few|TRBJ2-7|TRBD1|TRBV13
CASSPGQGNCEQYF
TGTGCCAGCAGCCCCGGACAGGGTAATTGCGAGCAGTACTTC
>-|TRBJ2-7|-|TRBV2
CASTGAYEQYF
TGTGCCAGCACCGGGGCCTACGAGCAGTACTTC
>once|TRBJ2-6|-|TRBV30
CAIHSGANVLTF
TGTGCCATCCACTCTGGGGCCAACGTCCTGACTTTC
>-|TRBJ1-4|-|TRBV10-3
CAIRPGTSNEKLFF
TGTGCCATCAGACCCGGGACAAGTAATGAAAAACTGTTTTTT
>-|TRBJ2-7|TRBD1|TRBV30
CARSKQGARSYF
TGTGCCCGGAGTAAACAGGGGGCGCGAAGTTACTTC
>-|TRBJ2-1|TRBD2|TRBV6-5
CASSSGRARNEQFF
TGTGCCAGTTCAAGCGGGAGGGCCCGCAATGAGCAGTTCTTC
>-|TRBJ2-3|TRBD1|TRBV6-1
CASRPVTGGTDTQYF
TGTGCCAGCAGGCCGGTGACAGGGGGCACAGATACGCAGTATTTT
>-|TRBJ2-1|TRBD2|TRBV27
CASSWRTSGTGEQFF
TGTGCCAGCAGTTGGCGGACTAGCGGGACGGGCGAGCAGTTCTTC
>-|TRBJ1-3|TRBD1|TRBV10-1
CASRDRGRSGNTIYF
TGCGCCAGCAGAGACAGGGGAAGATCTGGAAACACCATATATTTT
>-|TRBJ1-3|-|TRBV7-8
CASRGREGNASSGNTIYF
TGTGCCAGCAGAGGACGGGAGGGCAACGCTAGCTCTGGAAACACCATATATTTT
>few|TRBJ1-4|-|TRBV2
CASQGGTNEKLFF
TGTGCCAGCCAAGGGGGAACTAATGAAAAACTGTTTTTT
>-|TRBJ2-7|-|TRBV6-5
CASSYSRSGSYEQYF
TGTGCCAGCAGTTACTCGAGATCCGGGTCCTACGAGCAGTACTTC
>-|TRBJ2-5|TRBD1|TRBV5-1
CASSSGTGEGETQYF
TGCGCCAGCAGCTCCGGGACAGGGGAGGGGGAGACCCAGTACTTC
>-|TRBJ2-5|-|TRBV2
CASSEALQAAETQYF
TGTGCCAGCAGTGAAGCGCTTCAAGCGGCGGAGACCCAGTACTTC
>-|TRBJ2-4|-|TRBV30
CAWGQGTAKNIQYF
TGTGCCTGGGGTCAGGGGACGGCCAAAAACATTCAGTACTTC
>-|TRBJ1-2|TRBD1|TRBV2
CASSVLQGAEGYTF
TGTGCCAGCAGTGTACTACAGGGGGCGGAAGGCTACACCTTC
>-|TRBJ2-4|TRBD2|TRBV30
CAWSVKASGRVGAKNIQYF
TGTGCCTGGAGTGTAAAGGCTAGCGGGAGGGTAGGTGCCAAAAACATTCAGTACTTC
>-|TRBJ2-1|-|TRBV18
CASSPPLDWSSYNEQFF
TGTGCCAGCTCACCACCGCTTGACTGGAGCTCCTACAATGAGCAGTTCTTC
>-|TRBJ2-1|TRBD2|TRBV6-5
CASSYSTSGTIHEQFF
TGTGCCAGCAGTTACTCGACTAGCGGGACTATCCATGAGCAGTTCTTC